Shown below are 30 T cell receptor beta chains from a single sample sequenced in a study of T cell changes during pregnancy in multiple sclerosis. The protocol was immunoSEQ multiplex PCR, while the TCRdb copy is restricted to in-frame clones and leaves out a portion. The table records about 75,000 clones, 90% to 95% of them present only once. Sequenced material: CD4+ T cells from peripheral blood mononuclear cells, taken after pregnancy. These TCRs come from a female donor with multiple sclerosis, enrolled in a pregnancy study.

CDR3 loop: CASSYSRALTYEQYF. The DNA of the CDR3 is TGTGCCAGCAGTTACTCCAGGGCCTTAACCTACGAGCAGTACTTC. The J gene is TRBJ2-7, the V gene TRBV6-5; possibly TRBD1 for D (5 bases). Looked up from germline, CDR1 is MNHEY and CDR2 is SVGAGI. V shed 0 bases and J shed 2 bases, with 11 bases lying between them. The CDR3 sequence is 15 residues long.

This clone has a single count. The V gene is TRBV5-6, the J gene TRBJ2-7; no clear D gene. Germline loops: CDR1 SGHDT, CDR2 YYEEEE. Trimming removed 4 bases at V and 0 bases at J, with 11 bases between. The CDR3 covers 14 residues. The CDR3 nucleotides are TGTGCCAGCAGCCCCTGGCTGTCCTCCTACGAGCAGTACTTC. Its protein product is CASSPWLSSYEQYF.

This chain links TRBV4-3 with TRBJ2-3; D possibly corresponds to TRBD1 (5 bases). The germline V gene has CDR1 LGHNA and CDR2 YSLEER. The length of the CDR3 is 17 residues. The V and J ends lost 2 bases and 0 bases respectively, with 15 bases between them. The DNA of the CDR3 is TGCGCCAGCAGCCAATCCGCGTTGGGGCGGAGCACAGATACGCAGTATTTT. Its protein product is CASSQSALGRSTDTQYF.

The chain links TRBV7-2 to TRBJ2-7; D possibly corresponds to TRBD1 (5 bases). V lost 4 bases, J lost 3 bases, and 10 bases lay in between. CDR1 and CDR2 (germline): SGHTA, FQGNSA. CDR3 size: 13 residues. For the CDR3, the DNA is TGTGCCAGCAGCTCATTCCAGGGCTACGAGCAGTACTTC. It yields the protein CASSSFQGYEQYF.

In its sample, this clone was seen a few times. The V call is TRBV15, the J call TRBJ1-4; a weak D match, TRBD1 (5 bases). V was pared by 3 bases and J by 4 bases, with 15 bases between. This CDR3 is 16 amino acids long. Germline V gene data show CDR1 as LNHNV and CDR2 as YYDKDF (reference sequence). CDR3 region: CATSREAGKGNEKLFF. For the CDR3, the DNA is TGTGCCACCAGCAGGGAAGCAGGGAAGGGTAATGAAAAACTGTTTTTT.

The rearrangement links TRBV5-6 to TRBJ1-1; TRBD1 matches 9 bases. With V trimmed by 4 bases and J by 5 bases, 6 bases remained unmatched. CDR1 SGHDT and CDR2 YYEEEE come from the germline V gene. There are 14 residues in the CDR3. CDR3 in amino acids: CASSRGTGLTEAFF. CDR3 DNA: TGTGCCAGCAGCAGGGGGACAGGGCTGACTGAAGCTTTCTTT.

The J gene is TRBJ2-1, the V gene TRBV7-6; 13 nucleotides line up with TRBD2. V lost 5 bases, J lost 0 bases, and 7 bases stayed unmatched. The CDR3 sequence is 18 residues long. Germline CDR1 and CDR2: SGHVS and FNYEAQ. The CDR3: CASSPYWTSGSSYNEQFF. CDR3 nucleotide sequence: TGTGCCAGCAGCCCATATTGGACTAGCGGGAGCTCCTACAATGAGCAGTTCTTC.

V is TRBV18 and J is TRBJ2-3; 7 positions match TRBD1. V dropped 3 bases and J dropped 1; count of bases not matched to a gene: 4. Germline values: CDR1 KGHSH, CDR2 LQKENI. There are 15 residues in the CDR3. DNA of the CDR3: TGTGCCAGCTCACCGAACAGGGGTGGCACAGATACGCAGTATTTT. It translates to CASSPNRGGTDTQYF.

This rearrangement joins TRBV28 to TRBJ1-1; D may be TRBD1 (5 bases). Trimming took 7 bases from V and 6 from J, leaving 15 bases between them. This CDR3 has 13 amino acids. Per germline, CDR1 MDHEN and CDR2 SYDVKM. CDR3 nucleotides: TGTGCCAGCACCCTACAGGTATCAGCTGAAGCTTTCTTT. Its translation: CASTLQVSAEAFF.

This sequence joins TRBV29-1 and TRBJ2-5, with TRBD2 identical over 11 bases. Germline CDR1 reads SQVTM; CDR2 reads ANQGSEA. The CDR3 is 14 residues long. V was pared by 7 bases and J by 5 bases, with 9 bases of the junction left unmatched. CDR3 protein: CSARSGRAWETQYF. CDR3 DNA: TGCAGCGCGCGTAGCGGGAGGGCCTGGGAGACCCAGTACTTC. Combining the CDR3 with reference TRBV29-1 and TRBJ2-5 gives the whole variable domain SAVISQKPSRDICQRGTSLTIQCQVDSQVTMMFWYRQQPGQSLTLIATANQGSEATYESGFVIDKFPISRPNLTFSTLTVSNMSPEDSSIYLCSARSGRAWETQYFGPGTRLLVL.

This clone was recorded only once. This chain links TRBV10-3 with TRBJ1-5, with D maybe TRBD1 (6 bases). Germline V gives CDR1 ENHRY, CDR2 SYGVKD. Trimming pared 5 bases from V and 6 bases from J, leaving 11 bases between. CDR3 length: 13 amino acids. CDR3 in amino acids: CAISQQGIQPQHF. The CDR3 nucleotides are TGTGCCATCAGTCAACAGGGAATTCAGCCCCAGCATTTT.

The chain has TRBV7-9 and TRBJ2-5; a weak D match, TRBD1 (6 bases). Germline CDR1 and CDR2: SEHNR and FQNEAQ (reference sequence). This CDR3 spans 14 amino acids. V was clipped by 5 bases and J by 1 base, with 11 bases between them. For the CDR3, the DNA is TGTGCCAGCAGCACCTCGGACAGCCAAGAGACCCAGTACTTC. It specifies CASSTSDSQETQYF. The full variable domain, completed using reference TRBV7-9 and TRBJ2-5, is DTGVSQNPRHKITKRGQNVTFRCDPISEHNRLYWYRQTLGQGPEFLTYFQNEAQLEKSRLLSDRFSAERPKGSFSTLEIQRTEQGDSAMYLCASSTSDSQETQYFGPGTRLLVL.

The chain recombines TRBV13 with TRBJ2-7, with TRBD1 matching over 7 bases. The trim removed 6 bases at V and 3 bases at J, leaving 8 bases unmatched. CDR1 is PRHDT and CDR2 is FYEKMQ in the germline V gene (reference sequence). The CDR3 runs to 14 residues. The CDR3 here is CASRVTGLSYEQYF. As DNA, the CDR3 is TGTGCCAGCAGGGTGACAGGGTTAAGCTACGAGCAGTACTTC.

The gene calls are TRBV6-1 and TRBJ1-5; D uncertain. The germline V gene has CDR1 MNHNS and CDR2 SASEGT. V lost 3 bases and J lost 7, with 13 bases in between. The CDR3 has 14 residues. CDR3 sequence reads: CASSDTPTGQPQHF. DNA for the CDR3: TGTGCCAGCAGTGATACCCCAACCGGGCAGCCCCAGCATTTT.

The chain couples TRBV2 to TRBJ2-5, with D tentatively TRBD1 (6 bases). Trimming took off 7 bases at V and 5 bases at J, with 29 bases between the two ends. The CDR3 totals 18 residues. CDR1 is SNHLY, CDR2 FYNNEI, per germline. The CDR3 DNA reads TGTGCCAGCACCCCAAGAGGGGGACAACCGACCCGGTCCGAGACCCAGTACTTC. Residues: CASTPRGGQPTRSETQYF.

The rearrangement uses TRBV28 and TRBJ2-7; the match to TRBD2 covers 7 bases. The CDR3 loop spans 17 amino acids. CDR1 MDHEN and CDR2 SYDVKM come from the germline V gene. The V and J ends lost 4 bases and 3 bases, in that order; junction bases with no gene match: 15. Here the CDR3 reads CASSSAWEGGHFYEQYF. The CDR3 DNA is TGTGCCAGCAGTTCTGCGTGGGAGGGCGGACACTTCTACGAGCAGTACTTC.

The chain is built from TRBV5-1 and TRBJ2-1; 11 bases match TRBD2. V lost 8 bases, J lost 3 bases, and 7 bases stayed unmatched. The CDR3 runs 15 residues. The V gene's germline CDR1 is SGHRS and CDR2 YFSETQ. The CDR3 DNA reads as TGCGCCAGAATTACCGGGACTAGCGGCTACAATGAGCAGTTCTTC. Translated: CARITGTSGYNEQFF. Full variable domain (missing parts from reference TRBV5-1 and TRBJ2-1): KAGVTQTPRYLIKTRGQQVTLSCSPISGHRSVSWYQQTPGQGLQFLFEYFSETQRNKGNFPGRFSGRQFSNSRSEMNVSTLELGDSALYLCARITGTSGYNEQFFGPGTRLTVL.

This chain uses TRBV21-1 with TRBJ1-2; TRBD1 is taken as the D call from the table, unchecked against the DNA. TRBV21-1 is a recognized pseudogene. The CDR3 runs 12 residues. CDR3 bases: TGTGCCAGCAGAGGACAGGGCAATGGCTACACCTTC. This sequence encodes CASRGQGNGYTF.

The rearrangement links TRBV30 to TRBJ2-1, with D perhaps matching TRBD1 (6 bases). Germline CDR1 and CDR2: GTSNPN and SVGIG (reference sequence). This CDR3 contains 11 residues. Trimming left V 0 bases short and J 16 bases short, with 13 bases between. The CDR3 DNA reads TGTGCCTGGAGTGTACTAAGGACAGCATTCTTC. This sequence encodes CAWSVLRTAFF.

This sequence joins TRBV9 and TRBJ2-3, with 7 bases fitting TRBD1. Germline CDR1 reads SGDLS; CDR2 reads YYNGEE. The CDR3 is made up of 15 amino acids. Trimming took 0 bases from V and 0 from J; bases not matched to a gene: 1. The CDR3 spells CASSVVGQSTDTQYF. For the CDR3, the DNA is TGTGCCAGCAGCGTAGTGGGACAGAGCACAGATACGCAGTATTTT. The full variable domain, completed using reference TRBV9 and TRBJ2-3, is DSGVTQTPKHLITATGQRVTLRCSPRSGDLSVYWYQQSLDQGLQFLIQYYNGEERAKGNILERFSAQQFPDLHSELNLSSLELGDSALYFCASSVVGQSTDTQYFGPGTRLTVL.

This clone was picked up one time. The rearrangement uses TRBV25-1 and TRBJ1-5; D gene ambiguous. CDR1 MGHDK and CDR2 SYGVNS come from the germline V gene. The V end lost 3 bases, the J end lost 3 bases, and 6 bases lay between the germline ends. The CDR3 spans 13 residues. CDR3 region: CASSDGSNQPQHF. The DNA of the CDR3 is TGTGCCAGCAGTGACGGTTCCAATCAGCCCCAGCATTTT.

The chain links TRBV19 to TRBJ1-5; perhaps TRBD1 as D (5 bases). V was pared by 7 bases and J by 0 bases, with 16 bases between. The CDR3 runs to 16 residues. In germline, CDR1 is LNHDA, CDR2 SQIVND (reference sequence). The CDR3 DNA follows: TGTGCCAGTACATCGGGGGAAGGATTTAGCAATCAGCCCCAGCATTTT. Its translation: CASTSGEGFSNQPQHF.

Note on this clone: This specimen includes other DNA sequences encoding the same CDR3. The CDR3 spells CASSHRDSNQPQHF. The CDR3, as DNA: TGTGCCAGCTCACACAGAGATAGCAATCAGCCCCAGCATTTT. The chain carries TRBV18 and TRBJ1-5; D is unresolved. V lost 4 bases and J 0 bases, leaving 7 bases between the germline ends. Germline CDR1 reads KGHSH; CDR2 reads LQKENI. The CDR3 extends over 14 amino acids.

DNA of the CDR3: TGTGCCAGCAGCTTAAACAGGGGGCGCGACGGCTACACCTTC. Its protein product is CASSLNRGRDGYTF. The rearrangement joins TRBV7-2 to TRBJ1-2, with 9 bases identical to TRBD1. V was pared by 2 bases and J by 8 bases, with 6 bases of the junction left unmatched. The CDR3 loop spans 14 amino acids. Germline lookup yields CDR1 SGHTA and CDR2 FQGNSA.

J is TRBJ1-4 and V is TRBV4-2; no firm D call. The V gene lost 6 bases and the J gene lost 3 bases, with 20 bases spanning the gap. Germline CDR1 and CDR2: LGHNA and YNFKEQ. This CDR3 has 17 residues. This CDR3 reads CASSLSGNPAPNEKLFF. DNA for the CDR3: TGTGCCAGCAGTCTTTCGGGGAACCCCGCACCTAATGAAAAACTGTTTTTT.

The genes are TRBV27 and TRBJ2-1, with 8 bases fitting TRBD2. CDR1 MNHEY and CDR2 SMNVEV come from the germline V gene (reference sequence). This CDR3 spans 18 amino acids. Germline trimming cut 3 bases from V and 2 bases from J; bases unmatched to any gene: 12. The CDR3 nucleotides read TGTGCCAGCAGTTTGGCCCCGCGGGCGGGAGGAACCTACAATGAGCAGTTCTTC. Translation gives CASSLAPRAGGTYNEQFF.

This chain uses TRBV27 with TRBJ2-7; TRBD2 matches 8 bases. Trimming removed 8 bases from V and 2 bases from J; junction bases left unmatched: 11. This CDR3 comprises 15 residues. The germline CDR1 and CDR2 sequences are MNHEY and SMNVEV (reference sequence). The CDR3 spells CASAGLTSATYEQYF. The CDR3 region has the DNA TGTGCCAGCGCCGGGCTGACTAGCGCAACCTACGAGCAGTACTTC.

The chain joins TRBV7-2 to TRBJ2-7; 7 bases agree with TRBD2. CDR1 and CDR2 (germline): SGHTA, FQGNSA. Trimming removed 1 base from V and 0 bases from J; junction bases left unmatched: 3. The CDR3 is made up of 15 amino acids. This CDR3 is CASSLGSGISYEQYF. CDR3 bases: TGTGCCAGCAGCTTAGGGAGCGGGATCTCCTACGAGCAGTACTTC. Looking up the rest from reference TRBV7-2 and TRBJ2-7 gives the full variable domain: GAGVSQSPSNKVTEKGKDVELRCDPISGHTALYWYRQSLGQGLEFLIYFQGNSAPDKSGLPSDRFSAERTGGSVSTLTIQRTQQEDSAVYLCASSLGSGISYEQYFGPGTRLTVT.

This chain uses TRBV6-1 with TRBJ1-2; no definite D call. The germline CDR1 and CDR2 sequences are MNHNS and SASEGT. The CDR3 contains 12 residues. V was pared by 0 bases and J by 8 bases, with 7 bases between. The CDR3 DNA reads TGTGCCAGCAGTGAAGCGAGGGTCGGCTACACCTTC. Amino acid sequence: CASSEARVGYTF.

The chain uses TRBV28 and TRBJ1-4, with 9 bases aligning to TRBD1. This CDR3 is built from 17 residues. Germline lookup yields CDR1 MDHEN and CDR2 SYDVKM. V lost 5 bases, J lost 8 bases, and 15 bases stayed unmatched. CDR3 residues: CASSPPAPWDRDEKLFF. The CDR3 DNA reads TGTGCCAGCAGTCCCCCTGCCCCGTGGGACAGGGACGAAAAACTGTTTTTT.